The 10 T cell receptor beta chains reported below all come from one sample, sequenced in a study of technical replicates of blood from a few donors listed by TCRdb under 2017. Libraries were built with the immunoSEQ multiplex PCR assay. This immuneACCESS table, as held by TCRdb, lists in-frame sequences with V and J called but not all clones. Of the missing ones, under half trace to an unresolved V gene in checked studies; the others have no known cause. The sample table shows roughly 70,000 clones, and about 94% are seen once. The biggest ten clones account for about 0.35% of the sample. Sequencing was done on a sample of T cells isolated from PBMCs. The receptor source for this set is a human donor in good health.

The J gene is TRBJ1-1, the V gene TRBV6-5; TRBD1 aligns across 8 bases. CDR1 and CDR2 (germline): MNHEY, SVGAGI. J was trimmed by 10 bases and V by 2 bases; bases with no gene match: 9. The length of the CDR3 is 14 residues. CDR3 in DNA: TGTGCCAGCAGTTACAACCGAGACAGGGGTGTAGCTTTCTTT. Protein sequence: CASSYNRDRGVAFF.

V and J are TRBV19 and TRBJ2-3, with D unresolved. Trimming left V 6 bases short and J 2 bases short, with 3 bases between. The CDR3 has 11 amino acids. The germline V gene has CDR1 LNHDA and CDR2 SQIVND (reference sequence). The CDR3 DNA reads TGTGCCAGTAGCCACACAGATACGCAGTATTTT. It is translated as CASSHTDTQYF. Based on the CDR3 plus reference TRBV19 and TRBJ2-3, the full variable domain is DGGITQSPKYLFRKEGQNVTLSCEQNLNHDAMYWYRQDPGQGLRLIYYSQIVNDFQKGDIAEGYSVSREKKESFPLTVTSAQKNPTAFYLCASSHTDTQYFGPGTRLTVL.

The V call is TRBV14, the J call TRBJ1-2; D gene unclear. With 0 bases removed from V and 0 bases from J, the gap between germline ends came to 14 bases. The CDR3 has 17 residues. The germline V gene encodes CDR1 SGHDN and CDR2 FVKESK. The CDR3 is CASSQENRWAANYGYTF. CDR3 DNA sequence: TGTGCCAGCAGCCAAGAAAATAGGTGGGCAGCTAACTATGGCTACACCTTC. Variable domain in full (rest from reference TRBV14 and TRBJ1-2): EAGVTQFPSHSVIEKGQTVTLRCDPISGHDNLYWYRRVMGKEIKFLLHFVKESKQDESGMPNNRFLAERTGGTYSTLKVQPAELEDSGVYFCASSQENRWAANYGYTFGSGTRLTVV.

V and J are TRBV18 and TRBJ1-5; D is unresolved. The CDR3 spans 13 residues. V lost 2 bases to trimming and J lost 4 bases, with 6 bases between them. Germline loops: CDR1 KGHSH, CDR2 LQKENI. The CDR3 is CASSPGQNQPQHF. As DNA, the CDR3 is TGTGCCAGCTCACCAGGGCAAAATCAGCCCCAGCATTTT. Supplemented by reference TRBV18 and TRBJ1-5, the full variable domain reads NAGVMQNPRHLVRRRGQEARLRCSPMKGHSHVYWYRQLPEEGLKFMVYLQKENIIDESGMPKERFSAEFPKEGPSILRIQQVVRGDSAAYFCASSPGQNQPQHFGDGTRLSIL.

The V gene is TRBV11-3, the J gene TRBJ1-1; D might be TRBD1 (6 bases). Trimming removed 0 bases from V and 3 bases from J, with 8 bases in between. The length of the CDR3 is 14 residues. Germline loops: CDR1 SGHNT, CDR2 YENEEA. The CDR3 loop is CASSLDGTHTEAFF. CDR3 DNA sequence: TGTGCCAGCAGCTTAGACGGGACACACACTGAAGCTTTCTTT.

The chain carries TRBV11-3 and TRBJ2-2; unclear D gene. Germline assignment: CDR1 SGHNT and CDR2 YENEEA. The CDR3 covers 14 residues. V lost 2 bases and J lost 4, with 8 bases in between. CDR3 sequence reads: CASSLRQVTGELFF. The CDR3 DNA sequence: TGTGCCAGCAGCTTACGGCAGGTCACCGGGGAGCTGTTTTTT.

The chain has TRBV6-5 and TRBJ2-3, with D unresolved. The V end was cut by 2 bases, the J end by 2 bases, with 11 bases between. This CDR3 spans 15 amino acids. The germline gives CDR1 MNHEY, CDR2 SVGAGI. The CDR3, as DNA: TGTGCCAGCAGTTACGGGCTCCCGCACACAGATACGCAGTATTTT. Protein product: CASSYGLPHTDTQYF.

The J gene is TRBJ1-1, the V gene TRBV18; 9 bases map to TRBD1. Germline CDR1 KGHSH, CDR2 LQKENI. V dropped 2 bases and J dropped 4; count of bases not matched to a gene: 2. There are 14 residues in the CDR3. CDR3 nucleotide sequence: TGTGCCAGCTCACCATTGGGACAGGGCACTGAAGCTTTCTTT. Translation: CASSPLGQGTEAFF.

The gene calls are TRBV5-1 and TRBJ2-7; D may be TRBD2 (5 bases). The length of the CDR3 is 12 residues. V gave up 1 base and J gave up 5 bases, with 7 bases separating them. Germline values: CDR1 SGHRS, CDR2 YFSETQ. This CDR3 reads CASSLFGDEQYF. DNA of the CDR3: TGCGCCAGCAGCTTGTTCGGGGACGAGCAGTACTTC. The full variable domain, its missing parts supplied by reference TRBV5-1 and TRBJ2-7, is KAGVTQTPRYLIKTRGQQVTLSCSPISGHRSVSWYQQTPGQGLQFLFEYFSETQRNKGNFPGRFSGRQFSNSRSEMNVSTLELGDSALYLCASSLFGDEQYFGPGTRLTVT.

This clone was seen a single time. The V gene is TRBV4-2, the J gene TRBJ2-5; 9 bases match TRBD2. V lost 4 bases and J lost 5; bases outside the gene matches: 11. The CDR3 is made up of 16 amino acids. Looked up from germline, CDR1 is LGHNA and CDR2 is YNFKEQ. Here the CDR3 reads CASSPWEREARETQYF. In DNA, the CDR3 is TGTGCCAGCAGCCCATGGGAGCGGGAGGCCCGTGAGACCCAGTACTTC.